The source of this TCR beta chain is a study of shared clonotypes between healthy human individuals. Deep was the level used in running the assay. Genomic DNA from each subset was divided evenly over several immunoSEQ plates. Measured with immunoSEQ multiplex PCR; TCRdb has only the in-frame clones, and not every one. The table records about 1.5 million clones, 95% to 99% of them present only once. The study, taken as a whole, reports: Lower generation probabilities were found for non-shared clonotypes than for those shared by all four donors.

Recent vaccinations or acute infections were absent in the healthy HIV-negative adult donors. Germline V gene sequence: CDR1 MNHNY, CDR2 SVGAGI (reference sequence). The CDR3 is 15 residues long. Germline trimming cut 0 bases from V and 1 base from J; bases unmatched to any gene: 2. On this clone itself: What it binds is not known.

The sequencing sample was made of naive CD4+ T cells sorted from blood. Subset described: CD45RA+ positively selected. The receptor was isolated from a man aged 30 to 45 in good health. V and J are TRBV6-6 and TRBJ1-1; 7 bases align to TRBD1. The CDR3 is CASSYSRTGNTEAFF. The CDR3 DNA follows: TGTGCCAGCAGTTACTCGAGGACAGGGAACACTGAAGCTTTCTTT.